A selection of T cell receptor beta chains follows, all from one sample in a study of OX40 agonist ivuxolimab in advanced cancers. Sequencing was performed with immunoSEQ multiplex PCR; in TCRdb, only in-frame clones are kept and a portion is missing. This table holds about 90,000 clones, 85% to 90% found once. This sample comprised CD4+ or CD8+ T cells sorted from blood, obtained in a trial of the OX40 agonist ivuxolimab. These receptors all come from an adult with an advanced solid tumor such as melanoma, head and neck, liver or kidney cancer. CDR3s include the opening cysteine and the closing phenylalanine or tryptophan. A D gene is named only where the DNA matches it firmly. Clone size, where shown, is once, few, many, or a class for clones that have expanded.

d_call | clone_size | j_call | v_call | cdr3_nt | cdr3_aa
TRBD1 | NA | TRBJ1-1 | TRBV27 | TGTGCCAGCAGTCCCGGGACAGGGCGTGAAGCTTTCTTT | CASSPGTGREAFF
NA | NA | TRBJ2-7 | TRBV2 | TGTGCCACATTGGGCAGGGGTTATTACGAGCAGTACTTC | CATLGRGYYEQYF
TRBD1 | once | TRBJ2-7 | TRBV29-1 | TGCAGCGCGACGCCGACAGGGACCCCCTACGAGCAGTACTTC | CSATPTGTPYEQYF
TRBD1 | NA | TRBJ1-5 | TRBV6-5 | TGTGCCAGCAGTTACACGACAGGGGCGGATCAGCCCCAGCATTTT | CASSYTTGADQPQHF
NA | NA | TRBJ1-1 | TRBV10-3 | TGTGCCATCAGCGACGGGACATTTAACACTGAAGCTTTCTTT | CAISDGTFNTEAFF
NA | NA | TRBJ2-2 | TRBV30 | TGTGCCTGGAGTGTACAAGGCACCGGGGAGCTGTTTTTT | CAWSVQGTGELFF
TRBD2 | NA | TRBJ2-3 | TRBV10-2 | TGCGCCAGCGATCCAACTAGCGGGAGGATAGGGCCAGATACGCAGTATTTT | CASDPTSGRIGPDTQYF
TRBD2 | NA | TRBJ2-7 | TRBV7-9 | TGTGCCAGCAGCCCGAACCCAGGACTAGCGGGAGCGACCTACGAGCAGTACTTC | CASSPNPGLAGATYEQYF
NA | NA | TRBJ2-5 | TRBV5-1 | TGCGCCAGCAGCGTAGGAGCGAGGGAGACCCAGTACTTC | CASSVGARETQYF
TRBD1 | NA | TRBJ1-1 | TRBV9 | TGTGCCAGCAGCGGAGGGGACAGGGGAAACACTGAAGCTTTCTTT | CASSGGDRGNTEAFF
NA | once | TRBJ2-5 | TRBV21-1 | TGTGCCAGCAGCAAAAAGGCCGCGGTGGACGAAACGCCCGAGACCCAGTACTTC | CASSKKAAVDETPETQYF
NA | NA | TRBJ1-2 | TRBV11-3 | TGTGCCAGCAGCCCCCTAGGGCGGAACTATGGCTACACCTTC | CASSPLGRNYGYTF
NA | NA | TRBJ1-3 | TRBV5-1 | TGTGCCAGCAGCTTGAGGCCAGGGAGGGGAAACACCATATATTTT | CASSLRPGRGNTIYF
NA | NA | TRBJ1-1 | TRBV30 | TGTGCCCTCCAAGTGGCGGGGGCAACTGAAGCTTTCTTT | CALQVAGATEAFF
TRBD1 | NA | TRBJ2-2 | TRBV19 | TGTGCCAGTACCCCGGGACAGGGAAAAACCGGGGAGCTGTTTTTT | CASTPGQGKTGELFF
TRBD1 | NA | TRBJ1-1 | TRBV30 | TGTGCCTGGAGTGTACAGGGGACTTCGAACACTGAAGCTTTCTTT | CAWSVQGTSNTEAFF
NA | NA | TRBJ1-1 | TRBV2 | TGTGCCAGCAGTGAAGTAGGGGTATTGAACACTGAAGCTTTCTTT | CASSEVGVLNTEAFF
NA | NA | TRBJ1-5 | TRBV6-6 | TGTGCCAGCAGTTACGTATCTCAGCCCCAGCATTTT | CASSYVSQPQHF
NA | NA | TRBJ2-7 | TRBV5-4 | TGTGCCAGCAGCTTTGGGTCAGACTACGAGCAGTACTTC | CASSFGSDYEQYF
TRBD1 | NA | TRBJ1-2 | TRBV6-5 | TGTGCCAGCACCCCGGGACAGGGGGGACTTAGTGGCTACACCTTC | CASTPGQGGLSGYTF
NA | NA | TRBJ2-3 | TRBV27 | TGTGCCAGCACCATGGGGCCGCCAGATACGCAGTATTTT | CASTMGPPDTQYF
NA | NA | TRBJ1-2 | TRBV27 | TGTGCCAGCAGCTTCCTACGGGGGACACACTATGGCTACACCTTC | CASSFLRGTHYGYTF
NA | NA | TRBJ2-1 | TRBV2 | TGTGCCAGCAGAGTGGACCTACCCGGGTACAATGAGCAGTTCTTC | CASRVDLPGYNEQFF
TRBD1 | NA | TRBJ1-4 | TRBV27 | TGTGCCAGCAGTTCCGGGACAGTGTACCAACTGTTTTTT | CASSSGTVYQLFF
NA | NA | TRBJ2-5 | TRBV7-9 | TGTGCCAGCAGCCCGCCGGGACTCCAAGAGACCCAGTACTTC | CASSPPGLQETQYF
NA | NA | TRBJ1-1 | TRBV19 | TGTGCCAGTAGTATACGGACAGTCATGAACACTGAAGCTTTCTTT | CASSIRTVMNTEAFF
TRBD1 | NA | TRBJ1-5 | TRBV30 | TGTGCCTGGAGTGTACGACAGGGGGGGAATCAGCCCCAGCATTTT | CAWSVRQGGNQPQHF
NA | NA | TRBJ2-1 | TRBV15 | TGTGCCACCAGCAGTGGTTCTAGCCGGAGGCAGTTCTTC | CATSSGSSRRQFF
NA | many | TRBJ1-1 | TRBV10-2 | TGCGCCAGCAGTGAGGCTAACACTGAAGCTTTCTTT | CASSEANTEAFF
NA | NA | TRBJ2-2 | TRBV11-3 | TGTGCCAGCAGCTTAGAAAGAGGGTTGGCCGGGGAGCTGTTTTTT | CASSLERGLAGELFF
NA | NA | TRBJ1-6 | TRBV27 | TGTGCCAGCAGTTTATCGCCACTGTCCTCACCCCTCCACTTT | CASSLSPLSSPLHF
NA | NA | TRBJ1-1 | TRBV5-5 | TGTGCCAGCAGCTTTCCTGGGGGCAACACTGAAGCTTTCTTT | CASSFPGGNTEAFF
NA | NA | TRBJ2-5 | TRBV23-1 | TGCGCCAGCAGCGCCCAGGACAGCAACCAAGAGACCCAGTACTTC | CASSAQDSNQETQYF
TRBD1 | NA | TRBJ1-2 | TRBV29-1 | TGCAGCGGCGGACAGGGGGCAAACTATGGCTACACCTTC | CSGGQGANYGYTF
NA | NA | TRBJ2-3 | TRBV11-2 | TGTGCCAGCAGCTTAGGTAGCGGCACGGATACGCAGTATTTT | CASSLGSGTDTQYF
NA | NA | TRBJ1-2 | TRBV6-1 | TGTGCCAGCAGGCCCGGGGATCGGGGAAACTATGGCTACACCTTC | CASRPGDRGNYGYTF
TRBD2 | NA | TRBJ2-2 | TRBV7-2 | TGTGCCAGCAGCCGGGCGGAGGCGGGAGATCGATCCGGGGAGCTGTTTTTT | CASSRAEAGDRSGELFF
NA | NA | TRBJ1-1 | TRBV28 | TGTGCCAGCAGTTTGGCGGGGAGGAACACTGAAGCTTTCTTT | CASSLAGRNTEAFF
NA | NA | TRBJ2-1 | TRBV2 | TGTGCCAGCAGACTTTTTGAGAACAATGAGCAGTTCTTC | CASRLFENNEQFF
NA | NA | TRBJ2-7 | TRBV6-5 | TGTGCCAGCAGTACGGGGTCCTACGAGCAGTACTTC | CASSTGSYEQYF
TRBD1 | NA | TRBJ1-1 | TRBV7-9 | TGTGCCAGCAGCTCGGGACAGGGGGATGAAGCTTTCTTT | CASSSGQGDEAFF
NA | NA | TRBJ2-1 | TRBV10-1 | TGCGCCAGCAGTCTAACTAATTCTCCCGGGCAGTTCTTC | CASSLTNSPGQFF
TRBD1 | NA | TRBJ1-1 | TRBV19 | TGTGCCAGTAGTGACAGGGGGCGAGGGACTGAAGCTTTCTTT | CASSDRGRGTEAFF
NA | NA | TRBJ1-2 | TRBV7-2 | TGTGCCAGCAGCTTAGGCAGGAGCTATGGCTACACCTTC | CASSLGRSYGYTF